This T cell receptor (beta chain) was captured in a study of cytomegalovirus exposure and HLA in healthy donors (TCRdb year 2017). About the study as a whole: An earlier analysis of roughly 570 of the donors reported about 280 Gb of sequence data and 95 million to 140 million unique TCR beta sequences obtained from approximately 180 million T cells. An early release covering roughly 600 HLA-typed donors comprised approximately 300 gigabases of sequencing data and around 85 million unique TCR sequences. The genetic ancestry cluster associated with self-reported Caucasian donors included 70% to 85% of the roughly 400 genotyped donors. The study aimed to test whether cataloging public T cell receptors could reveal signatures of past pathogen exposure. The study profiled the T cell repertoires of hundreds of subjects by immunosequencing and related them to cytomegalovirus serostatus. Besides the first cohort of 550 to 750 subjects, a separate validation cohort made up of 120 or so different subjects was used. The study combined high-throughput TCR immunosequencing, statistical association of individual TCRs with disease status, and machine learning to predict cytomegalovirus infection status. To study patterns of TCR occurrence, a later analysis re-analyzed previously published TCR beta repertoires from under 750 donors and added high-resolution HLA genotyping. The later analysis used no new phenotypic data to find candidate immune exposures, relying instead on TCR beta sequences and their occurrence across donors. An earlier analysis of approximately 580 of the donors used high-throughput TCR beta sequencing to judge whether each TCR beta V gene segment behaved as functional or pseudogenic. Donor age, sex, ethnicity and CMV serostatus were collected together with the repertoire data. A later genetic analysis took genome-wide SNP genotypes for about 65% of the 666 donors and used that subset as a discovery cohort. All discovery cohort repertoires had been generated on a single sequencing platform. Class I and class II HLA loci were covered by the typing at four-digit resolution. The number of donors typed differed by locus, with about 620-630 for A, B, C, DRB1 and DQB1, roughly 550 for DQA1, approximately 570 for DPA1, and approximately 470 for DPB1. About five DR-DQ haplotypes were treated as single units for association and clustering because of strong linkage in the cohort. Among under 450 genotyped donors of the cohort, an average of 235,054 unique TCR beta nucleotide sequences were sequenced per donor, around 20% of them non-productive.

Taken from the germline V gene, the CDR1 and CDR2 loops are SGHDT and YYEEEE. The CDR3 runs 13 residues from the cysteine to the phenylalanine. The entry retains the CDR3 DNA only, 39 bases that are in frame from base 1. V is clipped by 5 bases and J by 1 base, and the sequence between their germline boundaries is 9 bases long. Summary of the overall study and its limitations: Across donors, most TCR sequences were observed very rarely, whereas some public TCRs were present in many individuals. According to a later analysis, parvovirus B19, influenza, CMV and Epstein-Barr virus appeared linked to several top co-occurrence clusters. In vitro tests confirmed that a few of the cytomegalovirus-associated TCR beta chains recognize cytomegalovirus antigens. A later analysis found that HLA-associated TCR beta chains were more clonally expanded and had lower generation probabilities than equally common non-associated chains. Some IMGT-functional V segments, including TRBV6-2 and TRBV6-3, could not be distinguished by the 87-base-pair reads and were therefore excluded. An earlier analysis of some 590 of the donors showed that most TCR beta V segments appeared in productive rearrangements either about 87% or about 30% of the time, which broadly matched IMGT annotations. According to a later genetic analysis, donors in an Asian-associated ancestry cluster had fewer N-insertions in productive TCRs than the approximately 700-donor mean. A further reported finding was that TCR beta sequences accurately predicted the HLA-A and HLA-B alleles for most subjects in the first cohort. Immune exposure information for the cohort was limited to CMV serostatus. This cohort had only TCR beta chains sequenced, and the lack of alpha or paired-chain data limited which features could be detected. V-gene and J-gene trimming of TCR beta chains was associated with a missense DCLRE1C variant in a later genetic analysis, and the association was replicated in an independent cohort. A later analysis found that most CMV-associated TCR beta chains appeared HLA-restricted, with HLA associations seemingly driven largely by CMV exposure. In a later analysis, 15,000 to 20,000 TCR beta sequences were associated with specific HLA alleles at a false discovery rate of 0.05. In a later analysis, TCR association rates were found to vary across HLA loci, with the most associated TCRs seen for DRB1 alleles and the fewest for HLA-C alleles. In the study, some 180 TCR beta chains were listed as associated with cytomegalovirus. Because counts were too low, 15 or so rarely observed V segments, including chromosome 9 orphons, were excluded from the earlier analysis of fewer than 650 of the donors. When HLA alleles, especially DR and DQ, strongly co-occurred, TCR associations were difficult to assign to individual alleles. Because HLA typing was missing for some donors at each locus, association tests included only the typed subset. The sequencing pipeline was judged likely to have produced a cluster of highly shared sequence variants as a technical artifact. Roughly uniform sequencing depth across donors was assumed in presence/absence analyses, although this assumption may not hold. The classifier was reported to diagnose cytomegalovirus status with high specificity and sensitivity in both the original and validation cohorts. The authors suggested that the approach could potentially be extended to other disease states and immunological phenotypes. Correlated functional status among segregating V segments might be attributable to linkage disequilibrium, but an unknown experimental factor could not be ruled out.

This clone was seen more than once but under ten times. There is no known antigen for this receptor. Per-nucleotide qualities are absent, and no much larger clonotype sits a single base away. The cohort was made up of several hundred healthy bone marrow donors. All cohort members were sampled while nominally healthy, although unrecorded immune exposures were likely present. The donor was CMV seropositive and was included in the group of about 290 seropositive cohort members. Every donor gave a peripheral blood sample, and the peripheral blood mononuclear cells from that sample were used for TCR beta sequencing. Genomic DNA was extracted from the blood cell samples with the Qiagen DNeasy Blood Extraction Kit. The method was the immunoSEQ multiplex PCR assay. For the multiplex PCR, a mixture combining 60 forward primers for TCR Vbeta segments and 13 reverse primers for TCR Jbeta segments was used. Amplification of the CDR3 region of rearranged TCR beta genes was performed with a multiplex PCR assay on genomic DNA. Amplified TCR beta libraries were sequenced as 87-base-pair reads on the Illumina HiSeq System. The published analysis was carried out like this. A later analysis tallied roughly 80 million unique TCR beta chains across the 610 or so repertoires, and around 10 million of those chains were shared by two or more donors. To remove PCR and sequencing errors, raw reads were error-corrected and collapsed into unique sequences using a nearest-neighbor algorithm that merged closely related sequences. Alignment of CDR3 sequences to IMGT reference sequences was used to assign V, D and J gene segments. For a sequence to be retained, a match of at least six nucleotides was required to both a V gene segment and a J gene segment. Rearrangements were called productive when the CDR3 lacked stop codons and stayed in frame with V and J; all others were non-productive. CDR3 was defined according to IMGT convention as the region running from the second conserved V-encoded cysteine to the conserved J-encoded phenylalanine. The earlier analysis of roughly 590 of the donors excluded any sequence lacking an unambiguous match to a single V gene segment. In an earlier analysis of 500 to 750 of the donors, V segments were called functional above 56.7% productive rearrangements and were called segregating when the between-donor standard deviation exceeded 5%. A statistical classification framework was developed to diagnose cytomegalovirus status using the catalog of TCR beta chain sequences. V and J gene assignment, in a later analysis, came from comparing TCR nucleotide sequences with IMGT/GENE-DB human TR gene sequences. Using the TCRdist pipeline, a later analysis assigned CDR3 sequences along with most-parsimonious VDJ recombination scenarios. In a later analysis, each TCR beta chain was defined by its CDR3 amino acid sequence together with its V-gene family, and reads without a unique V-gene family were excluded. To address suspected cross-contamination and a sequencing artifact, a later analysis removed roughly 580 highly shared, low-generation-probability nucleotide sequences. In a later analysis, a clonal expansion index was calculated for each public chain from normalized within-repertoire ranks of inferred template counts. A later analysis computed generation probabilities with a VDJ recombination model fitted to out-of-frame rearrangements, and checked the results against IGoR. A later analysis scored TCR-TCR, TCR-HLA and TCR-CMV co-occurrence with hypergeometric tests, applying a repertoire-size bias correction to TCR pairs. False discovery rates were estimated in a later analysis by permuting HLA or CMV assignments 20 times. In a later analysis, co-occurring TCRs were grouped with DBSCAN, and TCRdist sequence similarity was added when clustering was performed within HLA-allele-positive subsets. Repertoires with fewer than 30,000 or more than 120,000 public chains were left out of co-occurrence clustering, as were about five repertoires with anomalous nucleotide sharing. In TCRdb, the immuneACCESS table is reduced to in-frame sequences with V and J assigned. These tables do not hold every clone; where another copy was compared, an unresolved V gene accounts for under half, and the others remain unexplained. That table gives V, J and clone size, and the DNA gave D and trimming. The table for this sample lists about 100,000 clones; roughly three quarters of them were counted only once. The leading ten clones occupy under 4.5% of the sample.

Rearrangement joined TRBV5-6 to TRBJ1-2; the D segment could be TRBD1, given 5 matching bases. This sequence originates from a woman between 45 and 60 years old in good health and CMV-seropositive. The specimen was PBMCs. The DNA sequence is TGTGCCAGCAGTCTCAGGGTTAACTATGGCTACACCTTC. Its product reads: CASSLRVNYGYTF.